These 10 T cell receptor beta chains were sequenced from one sample in a study of control samples from healthy donors and cancer patients. Method: immunoSEQ multiplex PCR; TCRdb's copy keeps in-frame clones and lacks some. Found here are roughly 100,000 clones, roughly 90% of them singletons; the top ten hold approximately 3%. The sequenced material came from blood. Every receptor here comes from a human donor in good health. The donor label of this sample is uncertain.

This clone has just one count. The rearrangement links TRBV4-2 to TRBJ2-1, with 7 bases fitting TRBD2. The CDR3 has 15 residues. CDR1 LGHNA and CDR2 YNFKEQ come from the germline V gene. The junction had 2 bases not matched to a gene; V was cut back by 1 base and J by 2 bases. The CDR3 sequence is CASSQVAGAYNEQFF. CDR3 DNA sequence: TGTGCCAGCAGCCAAGTTGCGGGGGCCTACAATGAGCAGTTCTTC.

V and J are TRBV7-2 and TRBJ2-5; 12 bases are a match to TRBD2. The germline gives CDR1 SGHTA, CDR2 FQGNSA. V shed 6 bases, J shed 5 bases, and the junction held 10 bases outside the gene matches. The CDR3 contains 16 residues. The CDR3 nucleotides are TGTGCCAGCAGTCCTACCCTAGCGGGGGGGTTGGAGACCCAGTACTTC. The encoded protein is CASSPTLAGGLETQYF.

The rearrangement joins TRBV5-1 to TRBJ1-1, with 7 bases identical to TRBD1. The CDR3 length is 16 residues. J lost 6 bases, V lost 0 bases, and 11 bases had no gene match. Germline V gene lookup returns CDR1 SGHRS and CDR2 YFSETQ. CDR3: CASSLAGRGQRSEAFF. Here the CDR3 DNA reads TGCGCCAGCAGCTTGGCTGGGAGGGGGCAAAGATCTGAAGCTTTCTTT.

J is TRBJ2-1 and V is TRBV15; D not certain. The CDR3 has 17 residues. Germline assignment: CDR1 LNHNV and CDR2 YYDKDF (reference sequence). Trimming removed 1 base from V and 0 bases from J, with 13 bases in between. The CDR3 region has the DNA TGTGCCACCAGCAGAGGGACGGTTCTGAGCTCCTACAATGAGCAGTTCTTC. Protein: CATSRGTVLSSYNEQFF.

This chain links TRBV6-5 with TRBJ1-5, with 8 bases identical to TRBD1. The J segment lost 4 bases and the V segment lost 5 bases, leaving 7 bases of the junction unmatched. The CDR3 spans 15 residues. Germline lookup yields CDR1 MNHEY and CDR2 SVGAGI. This chain's CDR3 is CASSTPGQVNQPQHF. The CDR3 region has the DNA TGTGCCAGCAGTACTCCGGGACAGGTTAATCAGCCCCAGCATTTT.

The chain employs TRBV19 and TRBJ1-2, with TRBD1 as a possible D gene (6 bases). This CDR3 is built from 15 residues. V dropped 5 bases and J dropped 5 bases, with 18 bases sitting between them. CDR1 LNHDA and CDR2 SQIVND come from the germline V gene (reference sequence). The CDR3 region is CASSSDGQPLYGYTF. CDR3 nucleotide sequence: TGTGCCAGTAGTTCAGATGGACAGCCACTTTATGGCTACACCTTC.

The chain joins TRBV19 to TRBJ1-5; possibly TRBD1 for D (5 bases). CDR1 and CDR2 (germline): LNHDA, SQIVND (reference sequence). The CDR3 sequence is 14 residues long. V lost 7 bases to trimming and J lost 5 bases, with 15 bases between them. CDR3 sequence reads: CASKSRAHDQPQHF. CDR3 sequence (DNA): TGTGCCAGTAAGTCCAGGGCACATGATCAGCCCCAGCATTTT.

The V call is TRBV3-1 (or the pseudogene TRBV3-2), the J call TRBJ1-2; 7 bases are a match to TRBD1. Germline loops: CDR1 LGHDT, CDR2 YNNKEL (reference sequence). The CDR3 totals 18 residues. V shed 1 base, J shed 4 bases, and the junction held 15 bases outside the gene matches. The CDR3 spells CASSQAVRGRPSPYGYTF. CDR3 coding DNA: TGTGCCAGCAGCCAAGCCGTGAGGGGGCGGCCCTCTCCCTATGGCTACACCTTC.

This chain joins TRBV9 and TRBJ2-5; D tentatively fits TRBD1 or TRBD2 (5 bases each). The CDR3 has 14 amino acids. Germline V gene lookup returns CDR1 SGDLS and CDR2 YYNGEE. The germline V and J ends were trimmed by 3 bases and 3 bases, with 12 bases remaining between them. CDR3 loop: CASSASRGEETQYF. The CDR3, as DNA: TGTGCCAGCAGCGCTTCCCGAGGGGAAGAGACCCAGTACTTC.

The V call is TRBV24-1, the J call TRBJ1-2; 8 positions match TRBD1. Looked up from germline, CDR1 is KGHDR and CDR2 is SFDVKD. Unmatched junction bases numbered 3, after V lost 6 bases and J lost 7 bases. This CDR3 comprises 12 residues. The CDR3 loop reads CATSLTGGGYTF. CDR3 DNA sequence: TGTGCCACCAGTCTAACAGGGGGTGGCTACACCTTC.